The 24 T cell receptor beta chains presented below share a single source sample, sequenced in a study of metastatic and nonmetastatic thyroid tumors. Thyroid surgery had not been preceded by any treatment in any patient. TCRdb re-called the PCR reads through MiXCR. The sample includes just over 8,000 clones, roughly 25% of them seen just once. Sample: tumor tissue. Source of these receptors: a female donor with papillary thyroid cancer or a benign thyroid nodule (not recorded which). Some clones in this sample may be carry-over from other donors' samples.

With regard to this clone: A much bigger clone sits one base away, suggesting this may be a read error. This chain's CDR3 is CSVEGAPPYNEQFF. The CDR3 DNA reads TGCAGCGTTGAAGGGGCACCTCCTTACAATGAGCAGTTCTTC. The chain has TRBV29-1 and TRBJ2-1; D ambiguous. Germline V gene lookup returns CDR1 SQVTM and CDR2 ANQGSEA. Between the trimmed V and J ends, which lost 1 base and 4 bases, there was a span of 11 bases. The length of the CDR3 is 14 residues.

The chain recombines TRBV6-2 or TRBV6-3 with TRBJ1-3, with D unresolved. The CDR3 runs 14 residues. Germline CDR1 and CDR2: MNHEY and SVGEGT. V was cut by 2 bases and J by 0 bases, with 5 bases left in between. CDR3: CASSYRSSGNTIYF. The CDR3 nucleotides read TGTGCCAGCAGTTACCGGAGCTCTGGAAACACCATATATTTT.

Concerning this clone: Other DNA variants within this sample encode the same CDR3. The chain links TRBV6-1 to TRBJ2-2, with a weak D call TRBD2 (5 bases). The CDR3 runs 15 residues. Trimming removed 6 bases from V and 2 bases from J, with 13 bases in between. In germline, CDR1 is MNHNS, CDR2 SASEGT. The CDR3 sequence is CASSLMGVNTGELFF. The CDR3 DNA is TGTGCCAGCAGCCTCATGGGAGTTAACACCGGGGAGCTGTTTTTT.

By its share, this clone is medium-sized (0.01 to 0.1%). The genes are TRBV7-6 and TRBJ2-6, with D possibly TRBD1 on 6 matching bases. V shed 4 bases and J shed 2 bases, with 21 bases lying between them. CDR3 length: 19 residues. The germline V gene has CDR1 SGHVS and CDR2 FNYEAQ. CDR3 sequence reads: CASSSRTASTSTGANVLTF. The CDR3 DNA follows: TGTGCCAGCAGCTCTCGGACAGCCAGCACCTCTACTGGGGCCAACGTCCTGACTTTC.

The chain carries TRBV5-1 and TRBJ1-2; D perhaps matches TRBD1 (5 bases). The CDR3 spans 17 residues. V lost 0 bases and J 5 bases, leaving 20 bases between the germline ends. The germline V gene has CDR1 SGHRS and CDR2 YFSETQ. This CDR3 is CASSLGGSVGLSYGYTF. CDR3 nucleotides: TGCGCCAGCAGCTTGGGGGGCAGTGTTGGGTTATCTTATGGCTACACCTTC.

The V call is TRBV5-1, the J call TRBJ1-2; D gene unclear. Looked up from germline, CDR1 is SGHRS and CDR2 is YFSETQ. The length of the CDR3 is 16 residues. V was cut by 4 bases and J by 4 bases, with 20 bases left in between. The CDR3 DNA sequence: TGCGCCAGCAGCGGTACAGCCGTAGGTTTGAGCTATGGCTACACCTTC. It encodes CASSGTAVGLSYGYTF.

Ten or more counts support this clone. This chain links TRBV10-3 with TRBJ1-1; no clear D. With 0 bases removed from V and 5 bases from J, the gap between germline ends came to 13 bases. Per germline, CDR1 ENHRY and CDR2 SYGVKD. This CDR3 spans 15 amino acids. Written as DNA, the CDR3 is TGTGCCATCAGTGAGTCGACTTCTCCGGGAACTGAAGCTTTCTTT. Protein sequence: CAISESTSPGTEAFF.

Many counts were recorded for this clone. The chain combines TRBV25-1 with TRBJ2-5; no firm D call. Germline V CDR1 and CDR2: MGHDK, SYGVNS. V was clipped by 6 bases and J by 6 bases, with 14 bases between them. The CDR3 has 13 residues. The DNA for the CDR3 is TGTGCCAGCAGATCCGGGTCGCAGAAGACCCAGTACTTC. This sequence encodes CASRSGSQKTQYF.

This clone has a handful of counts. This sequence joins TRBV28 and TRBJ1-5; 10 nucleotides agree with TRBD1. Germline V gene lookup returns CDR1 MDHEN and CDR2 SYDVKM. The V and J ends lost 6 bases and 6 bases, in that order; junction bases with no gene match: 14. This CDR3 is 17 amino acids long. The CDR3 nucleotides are TGTGCCAGCAGCCTATCCGGGACAGGGGTATCTCGTCAGCCCCAGCATTTT. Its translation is CASSLSGTGVSRQPQHF.

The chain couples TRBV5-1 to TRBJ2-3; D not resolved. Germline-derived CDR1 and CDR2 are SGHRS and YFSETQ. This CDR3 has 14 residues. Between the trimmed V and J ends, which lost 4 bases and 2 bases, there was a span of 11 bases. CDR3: CASSPLHNTDTQYF. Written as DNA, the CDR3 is TGCGCCAGCAGCCCTCTCCACAACACAGATACGCAGTATTTT.

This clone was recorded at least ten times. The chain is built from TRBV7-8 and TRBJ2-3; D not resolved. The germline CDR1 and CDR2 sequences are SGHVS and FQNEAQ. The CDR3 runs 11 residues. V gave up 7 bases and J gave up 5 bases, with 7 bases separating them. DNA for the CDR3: TGTGCCAGCACCACCGGAGATACGCAGTATTTT. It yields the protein CASTTGDTQYF.

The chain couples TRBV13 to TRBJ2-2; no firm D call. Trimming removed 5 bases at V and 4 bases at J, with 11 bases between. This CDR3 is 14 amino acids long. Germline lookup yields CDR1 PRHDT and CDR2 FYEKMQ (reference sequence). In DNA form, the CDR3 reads TGTGCCAGCAGCACACAGAGACTCACCGGGGAGCTGTTTTTT. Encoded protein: CASSTQRLTGELFF. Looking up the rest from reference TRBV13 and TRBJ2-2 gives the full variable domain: AAGVIQSPRHLIKEKRETATLKCYPIPRHDTVYWYQQGPGQDPQFLISFYEKMQSDKGSIPDRFSAQQFSDYHSELNMSSLELGDSALYFCASSTQRLTGELFFGEGSRLTVL.

CDR3 region: CASSLEAGGGQYF. The CDR3 region has the DNA TGTGCCAGCAGCTTAGAGGCAGGGGGGGGACAGTACTTC. The chain combines TRBV11-2 with TRBJ2-7, with D possibly called TRBD1 or TRBD2 (7 bases each). The germline gives CDR1 SGHAT, CDR2 FQNNGV. There are 13 residues in the CDR3. V lost 0 bases and J 10 bases, leaving 13 bases between the germline ends.

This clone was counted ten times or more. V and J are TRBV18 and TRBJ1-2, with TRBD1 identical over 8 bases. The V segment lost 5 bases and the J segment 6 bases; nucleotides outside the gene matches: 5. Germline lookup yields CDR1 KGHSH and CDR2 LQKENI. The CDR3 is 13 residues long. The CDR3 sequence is CASSRAGGDGYTF. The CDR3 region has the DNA TGTGCCAGCTCAAGGGCAGGGGGCGATGGCTACACCTTC.

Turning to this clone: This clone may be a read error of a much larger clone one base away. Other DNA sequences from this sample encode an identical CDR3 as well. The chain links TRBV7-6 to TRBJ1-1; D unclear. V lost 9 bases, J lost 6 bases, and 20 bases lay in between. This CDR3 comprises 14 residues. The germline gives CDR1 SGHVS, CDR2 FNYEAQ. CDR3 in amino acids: CASSPNPADSEAFF. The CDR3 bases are TGTGCCAGTAGCCCCAATCCAGCGGACTCTGAAGCTTTCTTT.

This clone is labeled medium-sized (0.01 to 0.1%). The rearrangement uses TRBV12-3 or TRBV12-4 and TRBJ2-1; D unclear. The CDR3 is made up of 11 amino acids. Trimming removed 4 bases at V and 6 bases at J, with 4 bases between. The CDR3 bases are TGTGCCAGCAGTTGGGTCAATGAGCAGTTCTTC. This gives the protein CASSWVNEQFF.

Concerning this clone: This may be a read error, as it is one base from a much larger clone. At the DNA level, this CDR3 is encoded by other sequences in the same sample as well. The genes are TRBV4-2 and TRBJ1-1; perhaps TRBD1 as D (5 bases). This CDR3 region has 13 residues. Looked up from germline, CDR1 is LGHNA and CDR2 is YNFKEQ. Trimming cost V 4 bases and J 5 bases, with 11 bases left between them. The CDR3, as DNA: TGTGCCAGCAGCCCACTCGGGGGGACTGAAGCTTTCTTT. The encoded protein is CASSPLGGTEAFF.

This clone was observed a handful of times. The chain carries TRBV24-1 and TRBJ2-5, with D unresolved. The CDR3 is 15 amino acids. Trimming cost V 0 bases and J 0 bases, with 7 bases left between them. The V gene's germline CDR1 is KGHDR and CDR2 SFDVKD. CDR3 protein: CATSDLGLDQETQYF. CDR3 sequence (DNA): TGTGCCACCAGTGATTTGGGGCTAGACCAAGAGACCCAGTACTTC.

CDR3 residues: CASSHRRGDGTGELFF. The CDR3 DNA reads as TGTGCCAGCAGCCACCGGCGGGGCGACGGCACCGGGGAGCTGTTTTTT. The genes are TRBV4-2 and TRBJ2-2, with TRBD2 as a possible D gene (6 bases). The CDR3 is made up of 16 amino acids. Trimming left V 3 bases short and J 4 bases short, with 15 bases between. Per the germline V gene, CDR1 is LGHNA and CDR2 is YNFKEQ.

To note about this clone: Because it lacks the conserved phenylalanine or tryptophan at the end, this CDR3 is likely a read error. Here the CDR3 reads CASSPRGSYNEQFS. The CDR3 DNA is TGTGCCAGTAGCCCCCGGGGCTCCTACAATGAGCAGTTCTCC. The J gene is TRBJ2-1, the V gene TRBV7-3; D may be TRBD2 (5 bases). CDR1 and CDR2 from the germline V gene are SGHTA and FQGTGA. The V and J ends lost 9 bases and 0 bases respectively, with 12 bases between them. The CDR3 totals 14 residues.

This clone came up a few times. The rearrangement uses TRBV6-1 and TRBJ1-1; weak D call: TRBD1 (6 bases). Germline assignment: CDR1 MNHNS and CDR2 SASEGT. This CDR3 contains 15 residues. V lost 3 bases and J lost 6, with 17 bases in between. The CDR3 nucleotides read TGTGCCAGCAGTGATAGGGCAGGGGTGGTCGCTGAAGCTTTCTTT. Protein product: CASSDRAGVVAEAFF.

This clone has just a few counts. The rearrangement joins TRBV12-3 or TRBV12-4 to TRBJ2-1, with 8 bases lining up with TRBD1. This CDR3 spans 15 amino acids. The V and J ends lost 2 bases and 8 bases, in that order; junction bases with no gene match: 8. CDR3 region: CASSLIRTGFDEQFF. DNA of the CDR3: TGTGCCAGCAGTTTAATCAGGACAGGGTTCGATGAGCAGTTCTTC.

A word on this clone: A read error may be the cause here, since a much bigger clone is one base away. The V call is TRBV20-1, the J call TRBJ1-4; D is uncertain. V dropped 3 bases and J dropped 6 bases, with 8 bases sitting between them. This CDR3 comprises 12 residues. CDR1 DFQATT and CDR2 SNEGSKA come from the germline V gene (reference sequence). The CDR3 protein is CSARVLDEKLFF. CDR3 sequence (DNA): TGCAGTGCTAGGGTGCTCGATGAAAAACTGTTTTTT.

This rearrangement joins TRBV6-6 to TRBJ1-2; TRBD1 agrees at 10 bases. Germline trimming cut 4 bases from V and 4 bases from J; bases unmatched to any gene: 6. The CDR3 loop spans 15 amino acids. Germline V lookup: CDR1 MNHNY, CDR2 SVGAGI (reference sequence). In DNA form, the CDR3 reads TGTGCCAGCAGTTCTCCTAGGACAGGGGGCTATGGCTACACCTTC. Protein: CASSSPRTGGYGYTF.